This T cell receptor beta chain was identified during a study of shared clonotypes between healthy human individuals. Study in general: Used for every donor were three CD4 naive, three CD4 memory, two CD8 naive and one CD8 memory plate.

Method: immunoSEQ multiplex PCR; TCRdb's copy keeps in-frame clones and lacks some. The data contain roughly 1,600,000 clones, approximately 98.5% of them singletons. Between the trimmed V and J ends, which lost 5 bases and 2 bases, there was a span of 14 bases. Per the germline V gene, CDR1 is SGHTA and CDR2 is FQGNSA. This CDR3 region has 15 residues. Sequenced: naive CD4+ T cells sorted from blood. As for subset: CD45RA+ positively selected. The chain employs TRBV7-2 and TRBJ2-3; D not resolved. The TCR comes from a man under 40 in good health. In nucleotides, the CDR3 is TGTGCCAGCAGCCCCCTGGTCAGTGCCACAGATACGCAGTATTTT. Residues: CASSPLVSATDTQYF.